This entry concerns a single TCR beta chain. An end of the junction does not agree with germline; a read error may underlie this. The CDR3 covers 14 residues. The germline V gene has CDR1 SGHDT and CDR2 YYEEEE. The data derive from a study of shared T cell receptors in the human thymus. The data were produced by immunoSEQ multiplex PCR, yet TCRdb's version contains in-frame clones alone and is incomplete. The sample holds 550,000 to 800,000 clones; around 85% are singletons and the top ten take around 0.01%. The sample was also linked to a second study, of human thymus T cells. From that study: Unrelated individuals had highly overlapping thymic repertoires, as reported in related research.

The rearrangement links TRBV5-6 to TRBJ1-1; possible D gene TRBD1, 6 bases. The sample comprised thymocytes. The receptor comes from a girl under two years old with a congenital heart defect. The CDR3 region is CATSRSRGNTEAFF. DNA of the CDR3: TGTGCCACCAGCCGGAGCAGGGGGAACACTGAAGCTTTCTTT.